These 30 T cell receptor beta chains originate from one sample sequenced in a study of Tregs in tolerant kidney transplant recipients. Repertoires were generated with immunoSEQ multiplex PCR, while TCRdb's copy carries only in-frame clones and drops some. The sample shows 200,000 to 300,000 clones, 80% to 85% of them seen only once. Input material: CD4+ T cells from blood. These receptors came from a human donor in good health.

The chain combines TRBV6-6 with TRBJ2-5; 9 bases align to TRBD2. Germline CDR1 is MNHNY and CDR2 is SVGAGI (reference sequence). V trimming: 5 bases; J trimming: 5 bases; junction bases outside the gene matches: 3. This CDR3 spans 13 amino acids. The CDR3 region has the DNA TGTGCCAGCAGTATTAGCGGGGGTGAGACCCAGTACTTC. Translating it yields CASSISGGETQYF.

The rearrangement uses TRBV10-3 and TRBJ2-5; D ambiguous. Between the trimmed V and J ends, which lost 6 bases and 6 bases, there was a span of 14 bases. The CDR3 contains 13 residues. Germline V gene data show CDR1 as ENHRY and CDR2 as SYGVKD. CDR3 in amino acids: CAIRDPPSQTQYF. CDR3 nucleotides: TGTGCCATCAGGGACCCCCCGTCACAGACCCAGTACTTC.

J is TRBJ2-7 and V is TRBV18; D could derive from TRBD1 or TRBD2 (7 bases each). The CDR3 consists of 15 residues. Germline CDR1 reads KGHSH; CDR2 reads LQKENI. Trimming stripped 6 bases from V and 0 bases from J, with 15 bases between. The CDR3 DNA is TGTGCCAGCTCTCCAGGGGGGGACACCTCCTACGAGCAGTACTTC. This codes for CASSPGGDTSYEQYF.

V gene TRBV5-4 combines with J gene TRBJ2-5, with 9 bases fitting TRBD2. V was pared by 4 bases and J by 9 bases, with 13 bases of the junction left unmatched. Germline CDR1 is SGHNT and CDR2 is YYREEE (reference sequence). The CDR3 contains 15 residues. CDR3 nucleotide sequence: TGTGCCAGCAGCGAGCGGGGGGCCCTACAAAAGGCCCAGTACTTC. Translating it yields CASSERGALQKAQYF.

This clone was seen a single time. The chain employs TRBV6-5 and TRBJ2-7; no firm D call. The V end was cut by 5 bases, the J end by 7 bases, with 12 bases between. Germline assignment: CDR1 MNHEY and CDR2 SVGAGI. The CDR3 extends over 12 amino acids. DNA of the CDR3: TGTGCCAGCAGTGACCCGAGGTTGGAGCAGTACTTC. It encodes CASSDPRLEQYF.

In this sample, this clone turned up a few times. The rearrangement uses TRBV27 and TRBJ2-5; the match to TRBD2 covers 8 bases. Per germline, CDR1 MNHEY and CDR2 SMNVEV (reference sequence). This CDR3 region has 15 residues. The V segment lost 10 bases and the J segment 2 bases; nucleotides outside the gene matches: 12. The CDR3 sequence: CAKPGLGESQETQYF. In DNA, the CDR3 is TGTGCCAAACCGGGACTAGGGGAATCGCAAGAGACCCAGTACTTC.

CDR3 DNA: TGTGCCACCAGCAGAGGAGTGACAGGGGGGGCAGATACGCAGTATTTT. This sequence encodes CATSRGVTGGADTQYF. The rearrangement joins TRBV15 to TRBJ2-3; 9 bases fit TRBD1. The CDR3 length is 16 residues. Germline V lookup: CDR1 LNHNV, CDR2 YYDKDF (reference sequence). V trimming: 1 base; J trimming: 4 bases; junction bases outside the gene matches: 6.

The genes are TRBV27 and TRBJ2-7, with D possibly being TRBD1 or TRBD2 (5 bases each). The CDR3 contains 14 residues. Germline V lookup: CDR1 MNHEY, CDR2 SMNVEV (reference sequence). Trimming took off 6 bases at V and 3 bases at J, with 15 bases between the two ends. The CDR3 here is CASSHRGLNYEQYF. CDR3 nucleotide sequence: TGTGCCAGCAGCCACCGGGGCCTAAACTACGAGCAGTACTTC.

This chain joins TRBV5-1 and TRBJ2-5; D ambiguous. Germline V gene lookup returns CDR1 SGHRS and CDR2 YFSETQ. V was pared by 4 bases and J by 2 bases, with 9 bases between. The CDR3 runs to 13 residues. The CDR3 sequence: CASSPRLQETQYF. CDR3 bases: TGCGCCAGCAGCCCCCGTTTACAAGAGACCCAGTACTTC.

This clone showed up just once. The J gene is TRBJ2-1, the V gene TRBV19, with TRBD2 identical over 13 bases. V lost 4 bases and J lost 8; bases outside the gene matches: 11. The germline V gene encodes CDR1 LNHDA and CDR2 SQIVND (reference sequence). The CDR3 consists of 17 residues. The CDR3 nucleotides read TGTGCCAGTAGTAACCCCGGACTAGCGGGAGTGGGATATGAGCAGTTCTTC. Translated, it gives CASSNPGLAGVGYEQFF. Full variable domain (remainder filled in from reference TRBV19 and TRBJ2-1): DGGITQSPKYLFRKEGQNVTLSCEQNLNHDAMYWYRQDPGQGLRLIYYSQIVNDFQKGDIAEGYSVSREKKESFPLTVTSAQKNPTAFYLCASSNPGLAGVGYEQFFGPGTRLTVL.

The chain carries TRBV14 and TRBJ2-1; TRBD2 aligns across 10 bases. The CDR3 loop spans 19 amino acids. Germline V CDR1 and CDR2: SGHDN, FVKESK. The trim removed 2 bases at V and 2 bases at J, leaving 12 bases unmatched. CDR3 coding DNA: TGTGCCAGCAGCCAACACAACCTACGACTAGCGGGTCCCTACAATGAGCAGTTCTTC. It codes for CASSQHNLRLAGPYNEQFF.

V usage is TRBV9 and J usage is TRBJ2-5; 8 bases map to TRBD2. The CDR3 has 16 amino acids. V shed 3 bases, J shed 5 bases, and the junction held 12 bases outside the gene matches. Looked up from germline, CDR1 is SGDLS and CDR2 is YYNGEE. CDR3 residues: CASSGGRLAGGETQYF. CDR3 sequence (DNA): TGTGCCAGCAGCGGGGGCCGGCTAGCGGGCGGGGAGACCCAGTACTTC.

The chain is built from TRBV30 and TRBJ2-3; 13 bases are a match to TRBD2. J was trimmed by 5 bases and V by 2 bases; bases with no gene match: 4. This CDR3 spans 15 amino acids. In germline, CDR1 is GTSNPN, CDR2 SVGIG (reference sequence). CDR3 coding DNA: TGTGCCTGGAGTCCGGGACTAGCGGGATTAGATACGCAGTATTTT. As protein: CAWSPGLAGLDTQYF.

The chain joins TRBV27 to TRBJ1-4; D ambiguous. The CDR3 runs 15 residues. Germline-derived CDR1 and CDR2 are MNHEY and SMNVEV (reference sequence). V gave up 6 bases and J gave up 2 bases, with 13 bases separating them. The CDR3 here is CASRPERATNEKLFF. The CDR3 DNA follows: TGTGCCAGCAGGCCGGAGCGGGCGACTAATGAAAAACTGTTTTTT.

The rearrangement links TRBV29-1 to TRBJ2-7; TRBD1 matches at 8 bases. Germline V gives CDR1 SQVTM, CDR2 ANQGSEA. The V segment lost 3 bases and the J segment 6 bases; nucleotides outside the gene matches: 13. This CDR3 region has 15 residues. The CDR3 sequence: CSVDPTGESPSEQYF. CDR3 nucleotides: TGCAGCGTTGACCCGACAGGGGAGTCTCCTTCCGAGCAGTACTTC.

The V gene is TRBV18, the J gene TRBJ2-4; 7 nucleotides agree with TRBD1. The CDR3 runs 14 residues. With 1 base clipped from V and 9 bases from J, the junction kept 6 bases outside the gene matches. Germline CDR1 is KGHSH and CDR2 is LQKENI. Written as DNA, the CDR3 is TGTGCCAGCTCACCACGAGGGGGCAGTGTCATTCAGTACTTC. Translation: CASSPRGGSVIQYF.

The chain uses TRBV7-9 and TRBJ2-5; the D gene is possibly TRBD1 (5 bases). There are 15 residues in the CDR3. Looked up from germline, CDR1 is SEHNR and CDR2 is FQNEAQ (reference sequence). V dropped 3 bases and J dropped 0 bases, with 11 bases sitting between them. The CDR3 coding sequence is TGTGCCAGCAGCTTCGGGTCAGGGTACCAAGAGACCCAGTACTTC. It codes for CASSFGSGYQETQYF.

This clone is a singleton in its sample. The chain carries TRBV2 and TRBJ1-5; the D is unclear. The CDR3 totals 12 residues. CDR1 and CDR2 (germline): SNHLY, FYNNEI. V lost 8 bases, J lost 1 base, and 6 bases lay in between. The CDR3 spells CASAWSNQPQHF. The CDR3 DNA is TGTGCCAGCGCTTGGAGCAATCAGCCCCAGCATTTT.

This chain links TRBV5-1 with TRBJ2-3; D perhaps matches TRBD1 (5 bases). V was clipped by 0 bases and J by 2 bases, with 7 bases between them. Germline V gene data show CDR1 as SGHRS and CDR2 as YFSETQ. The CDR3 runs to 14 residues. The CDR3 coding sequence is TGCGCCAGCAGCTTGGAAGGGGCCACAGATACGCAGTATTTT. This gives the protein CASSLEGATDTQYF.

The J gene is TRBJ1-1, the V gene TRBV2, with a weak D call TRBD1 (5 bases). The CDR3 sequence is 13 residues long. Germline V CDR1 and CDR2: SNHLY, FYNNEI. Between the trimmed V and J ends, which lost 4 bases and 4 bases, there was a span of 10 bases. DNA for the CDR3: TGTGCCAGCAGTGGGGAAGGGACCACTGAAGCTTTCTTT. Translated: CASSGEGTTEAFF.

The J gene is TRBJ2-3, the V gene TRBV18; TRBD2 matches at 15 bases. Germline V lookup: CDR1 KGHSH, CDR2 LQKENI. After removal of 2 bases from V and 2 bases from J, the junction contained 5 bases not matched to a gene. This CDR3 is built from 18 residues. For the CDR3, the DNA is TGTGCCAGCTCACCAGCGGGACTAGCGGGGGGAGTCACAGATACGCAGTATTTT. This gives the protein CASSPAGLAGGVTDTQYF. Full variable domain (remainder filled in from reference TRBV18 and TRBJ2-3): NAGVMQNPRHLVRRRGQEARLRCSPMKGHSHVYWYRQLPEEGLKFMVYLQKENIIDESGMPKERFSAEFPKEGPSILRIQQVVRGDSAAYFCASSPAGLAGGVTDTQYFGPGTRLTVL.

Here the CDR3 reads CSVENRDPRNNQPQHF. The CDR3 nucleotides read TGCAGCGTTGAGAACAGGGACCCCAGGAATAATCAGCCCCAGCATTTT. The chain uses TRBV29-1 and TRBJ1-5; possibly TRBD1 for D (6 bases). V lost 3 bases and J 4 bases, leaving 19 bases between the germline ends. Germline lookup yields CDR1 SQVTM and CDR2 ANQGSEA. The CDR3 is 16 amino acids.

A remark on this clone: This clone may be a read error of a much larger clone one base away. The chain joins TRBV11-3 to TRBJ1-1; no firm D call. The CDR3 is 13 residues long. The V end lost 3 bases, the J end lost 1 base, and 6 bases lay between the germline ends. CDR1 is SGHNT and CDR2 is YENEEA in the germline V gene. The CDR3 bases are TGTGCCAGCAGCTTTGCCAGGAACACTGAAGCTTTCTTT. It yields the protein CASSFARNTEAFF.

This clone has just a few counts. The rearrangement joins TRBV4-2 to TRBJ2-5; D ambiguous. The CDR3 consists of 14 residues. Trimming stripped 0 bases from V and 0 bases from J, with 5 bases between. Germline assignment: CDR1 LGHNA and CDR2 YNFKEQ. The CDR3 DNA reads TGTGCCAGCAGCCAAGAGAGCTACCAAGAGACCCAGTACTTC. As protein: CASSQESYQETQYF.

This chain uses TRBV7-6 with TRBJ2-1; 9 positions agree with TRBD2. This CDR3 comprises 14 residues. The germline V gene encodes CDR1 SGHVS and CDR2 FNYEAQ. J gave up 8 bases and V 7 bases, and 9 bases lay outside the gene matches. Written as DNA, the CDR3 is TGTGCCAGCAAGGCGGGAGGGCCTGGCGATGAGCAGTTCTTC. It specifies CASKAGGPGDEQFF.

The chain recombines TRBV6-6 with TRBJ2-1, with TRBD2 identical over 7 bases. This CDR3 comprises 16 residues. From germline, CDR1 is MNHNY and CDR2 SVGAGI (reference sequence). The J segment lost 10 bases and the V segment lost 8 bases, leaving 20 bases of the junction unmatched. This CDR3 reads CASLGTTGGTRWEQFF. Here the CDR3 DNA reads TGTGCCAGCCTAGGGACTACCGGGGGAACTAGGTGGGAGCAGTTCTTC.

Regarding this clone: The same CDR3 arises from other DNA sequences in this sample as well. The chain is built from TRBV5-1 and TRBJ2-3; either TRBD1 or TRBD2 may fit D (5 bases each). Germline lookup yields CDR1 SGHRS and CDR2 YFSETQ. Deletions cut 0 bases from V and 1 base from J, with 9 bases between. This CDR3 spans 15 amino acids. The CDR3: CASSLGGTGTDTQYF. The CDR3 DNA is TGCGCCAGCAGCTTGGGAGGGACCGGCACAGATACGCAGTATTTT.

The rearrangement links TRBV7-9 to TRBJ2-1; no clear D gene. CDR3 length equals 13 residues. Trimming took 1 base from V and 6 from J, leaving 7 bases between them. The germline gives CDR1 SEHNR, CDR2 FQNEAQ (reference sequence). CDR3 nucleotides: TGTGCCAGCAGCTTAGAAGGCAGCAATGAGCAGTTCTTC. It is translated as CASSLEGSNEQFF.

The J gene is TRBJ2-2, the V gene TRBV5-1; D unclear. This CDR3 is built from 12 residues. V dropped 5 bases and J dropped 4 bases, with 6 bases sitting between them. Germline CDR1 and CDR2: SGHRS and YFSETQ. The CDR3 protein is CASRDGTGELFF. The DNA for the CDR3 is TGCGCCAGCAGGGACGGCACCGGGGAGCTGTTTTTT.

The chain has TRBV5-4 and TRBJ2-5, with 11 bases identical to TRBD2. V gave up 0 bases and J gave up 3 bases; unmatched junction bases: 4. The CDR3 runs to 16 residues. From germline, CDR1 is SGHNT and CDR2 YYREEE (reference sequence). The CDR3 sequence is CASSLGRGLAEETQYF. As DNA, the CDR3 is TGTGCCAGCAGCTTGGGGAGGGGACTAGCGGAAGAGACCCAGTACTTC.